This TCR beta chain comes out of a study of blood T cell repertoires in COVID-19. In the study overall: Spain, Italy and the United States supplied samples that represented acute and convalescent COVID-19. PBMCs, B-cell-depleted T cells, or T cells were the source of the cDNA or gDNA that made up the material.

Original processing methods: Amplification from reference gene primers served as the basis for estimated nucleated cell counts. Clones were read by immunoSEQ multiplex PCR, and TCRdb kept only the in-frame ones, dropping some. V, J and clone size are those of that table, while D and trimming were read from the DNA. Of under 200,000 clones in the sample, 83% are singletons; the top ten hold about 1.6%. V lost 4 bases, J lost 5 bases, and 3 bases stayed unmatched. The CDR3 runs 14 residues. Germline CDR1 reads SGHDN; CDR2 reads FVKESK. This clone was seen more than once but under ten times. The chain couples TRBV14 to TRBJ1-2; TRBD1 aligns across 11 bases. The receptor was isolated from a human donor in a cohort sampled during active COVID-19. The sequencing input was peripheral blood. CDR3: CASSLDRGRYGYTF. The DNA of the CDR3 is TGTGCCAGCAGCCTGGACAGGGGGCGATATGGCTACACCTTC.